Below, one T cell receptor (beta chain) is given with its context. This sample was taken from a study of blood T cell repertoires in COVID-19. Study-wide context: Some COVID-19 samples were acute and others convalescent; all came from the United States, Italy and Spain. Sources were T cells, B-cell-depleted T cells, or PBMCs; the material itself was cDNA or gDNA.

Study processing details: It was from reference gene primer amplification that nucleated cell counts were estimated. The protocol was immunoSEQ multiplex PCR, while the TCRdb copy is restricted to in-frame clones and leaves out a portion. The DNA gave D and trimming, while V, J and clone size come from that table. Among 70,000 to 85,000 clones listed, under 95% were seen once. Deletions cut 4 bases from V and 6 bases from J, with 14 bases between. The CDR3 extends over 14 amino acids. CDR1 and CDR2 from the germline V gene are SGHRS and YFSETQ. The source is a woman aged 55-70 years with active COVID-19. The chain is built from TRBV5-1 and TRBJ2-1; D gene unclear. The sequenced material came from peripheral blood. The CDR3 DNA reads as TGCGCCAGCAGCCCCGTTTTAGTAGTCAATGAGCAGTTCTTC. Encoded protein: CASSPVLVVNEQFF.